The 31 T cell receptor beta chains reported below all come from one sample, sequenced in a study of CD8 T cells in Susac syndrome. Random hexamers were used to reverse transcribe the RNA input (roughly 0.5 to 1 ug). TCRdb reprocessed the immunoSEQ multiplex PCR reads via MiXCR and lists one record per CDR3 protein. The sample contains around 200,000 distinct CDR3 sequences, around 95% of which appear only once. The specimen sequenced was CD4+ T cells from PBMCs. The origin of the receptors is a human donor with multiple sclerosis.

This sequence joins TRBV4-2 and TRBJ2-3; D is ambiguous. CDR3 length: 15 amino acids. V was pared by 2 bases and J by 5 bases, with 14 bases between. Per germline, CDR1 LGHNA and CDR2 YNFKEQ. CDR3 sequence: CASSQRQLIGDTQYF. The CDR3, as DNA: TGTGCCAGCAGCCAAAGGCAGCTTATCGGAGATACGCAGTATTTT.

The gene calls are TRBV12-3 or TRBV12-4 and TRBJ2-3; D call uncertain. The germline V and J ends were trimmed by 3 bases and 4 bases, with 5 bases remaining between them. This CDR3 has 12 amino acids. The DNA of the CDR3 is TGTGCCAGCAGTTTCATGGCAGATACGCAGTATTTT. Protein: CASSFMADTQYF.

The V and J genes are TRBV6-1 and TRBJ2-7; 8 nucleotides line up with TRBD1. Trimming removed 6 bases from V and 4 bases from J; junction bases left unmatched: 20. Germline CDR1 and CDR2: MNHNS and SASEGT. The CDR3 runs to 18 residues. The chain's CDR3 is CASSHNRGKSGRGYEQYF. The DNA for the CDR3 is TGTGCCAGCAGCCATAACAGGGGGAAGAGTGGCCGGGGATACGAGCAGTACTTC.

The CDR3 sequence is CASSKAVWGYTF. The CDR3 DNA sequence: TGTGCCAGCAGTAAGGCGGTGTGGGGCTACACCTTC. V gene TRBV25-1 combines with J gene TRBJ1-2; no clear D. Trimming took off 5 bases at V and 8 bases at J, with 12 bases between the two ends. Germline V gives CDR1 MGHDK, CDR2 SYGVNS. The length of the CDR3 is 12 residues.

The CDR3 is CSVEQGQPYGYTF. DNA for the CDR3: TGCAGCGTTGAACAGGGACAGCCTTATGGCTACACCTTC. The genes are TRBV29-1 and TRBJ1-2, with 7 nucleotides matching TRBD1. The CDR3 extends over 13 amino acids. J gave up 5 bases and V 2 bases, and 5 bases lay outside the gene matches. CDR1 and CDR2 (germline): SQVTM, ANQGSEA.

J is TRBJ2-5 and V is TRBV5-4, with D hard to call. This CDR3 is built from 12 residues. Germline lookup yields CDR1 SGHNT and CDR2 YYREEE (reference sequence). V lost 5 bases and J 5 bases, leaving 10 bases between the germline ends. As DNA, the CDR3 is TGTGCCAGCAGTTTAAGGTGGGAGACCCAGTACTTC. Amino acids: CASSLRWETQYF.

The CDR3 coding sequence is TGTGCTAGTGGTTTGATAACCGGGGAGCTGTTTTTT. Amino acid sequence: CASGLITGELFF. J is TRBJ2-2 and V is TRBV12-5; D is ambiguous. The CDR3 has 12 residues. Germline V gives CDR1 LGHNT, CDR2 FRNRAP. Trimming pared 2 bases from V and 5 bases from J, leaving 3 bases between.

V gene TRBV7-9 combines with J gene TRBJ2-1, with 10 bases that match TRBD1. V dropped 6 bases and J dropped 7; count of bases not matched to a gene: 9. Germline loops: CDR1 SEHNR, CDR2 FQNEAQ (reference sequence). The CDR3 extends over 15 amino acids. CDR3 DNA sequence: TGTGCCAGCAGTTTTAGACAGGGGGCGATTAATGAGCAGTTCTTC. Protein: CASSFRQGAINEQFF.

Comment on this clonotype: The germline gene is not matched at one end of the junction; a read error may be the cause. The chain combines TRBV10-3 with TRBJ2-1, with 11 bases matching TRBD2. The CDR3 has 15 amino acids. Germline-derived CDR1 and CDR2 are ENHRY and SYGVKD. DNA for the CDR3: TGTGCGATCAGTCGCGGGACTAGCGGTCTATCATGGCAGTTCTTC. This encodes CAISRGTSGLSWQFF.

This clonotype was detected once. The rearrangement uses TRBV30 and TRBJ1-4; D is unclear. Germline values: CDR1 GTSNPN, CDR2 SVGIG (reference sequence). This CDR3 has 11 residues. V lost 3 bases and J lost 5, with 4 bases in between. The CDR3 here is CAWSRNEKLFF. The CDR3 nucleotides are TGTGCCTGGAGCAGAAATGAAAAACTGTTTTTT. The complete variable domain, with remaining parts taken from reference TRBV30 and TRBJ1-4, reads SQTIHQWPATLVQPVGSPLSLECTVEGTSNPNLYWYRQAAGRGLQLLFYSVGIGQISSEVPQNLSASRPQDRQFILSSKKLLLSDSGFYLCAWSRNEKLFFGSGTQLSVL.

The chain joins TRBV4-3 to TRBJ2-3; possibly TRBD1 or TRBD2 for D (5 bases each). The V end lost 4 bases, the J end lost 3 bases, and 17 bases lay between the germline ends. The germline V gene has CDR1 LGHNA and CDR2 YSLEER. The CDR3 spans 16 residues. The CDR3 protein is CASSPQRGGWTDTQYF. The CDR3 nucleotides are TGCGCCAGCAGCCCACAACGGGGCGGGTGGACAGATACGCAGTATTTT.

The V call is TRBV9, the J call TRBJ1-5, with D tentatively TRBD1 (5 bases). Germline V gene data show CDR1 as SGDLS and CDR2 as YYNGEE. CDR3 length equals 15 residues. V was shortened by 4 bases and J by 0 bases, with 11 bases between the two germline ends. CDR3 region: CASSKDTYSNQPQHF. CDR3 in DNA: TGTGCCAGCAGCAAGGACACCTATAGCAATCAGCCCCAGCATTTT.

The CDR3 nucleotides read TGCAGCGTTGGTGGCTCGGGGGGCGATGAGCAGTTCTTC. It specifies CSVGGSGGDEQFF. J is TRBJ2-1 and V is TRBV29-1; D is perhaps TRBD2 (7 bases). Trimming pared 4 bases from V and 8 bases from J, leaving 15 bases between. The CDR3 is made up of 13 amino acids. Per the germline V gene, CDR1 is SQVTM and CDR2 is ANQGSEA.

CDR3 protein: CASSRTGNIYEQYF. The CDR3 DNA reads as TGTGCCAGCAGTCGGACAGGTAATATCTACGAGCAGTACTTC. This chain connects TRBV25-1 to TRBJ2-7, with 7 bases identical to TRBD1. With V trimmed by 5 bases and J by 3 bases, 7 bases remained unmatched. The CDR3 runs 14 residues. Germline CDR1 reads MGHDK; CDR2 reads SYGVNS.

The chain combines TRBV3-1 with TRBJ1-2, with D hard to call. This CDR3 spans 15 amino acids. V dropped 4 bases and J dropped 0 bases, with 12 bases sitting between them. CDR1 is LGHDT and CDR2 is YNNKEL in the germline V gene (reference sequence). The CDR3 nucleotides are TGTGCCAGCAGCCCACAGTCTTTATCTAACTATGGCTACACCTTC. Its translation: CASSPQSLSNYGYTF.

The chain couples TRBV7-2 to TRBJ1-4, with D perhaps matching TRBD1 (5 bases). The CDR3 runs 15 residues. Per the germline V gene, CDR1 is SGHTA and CDR2 is FQGNSA. Trimming removed 4 bases from V and 8 bases from J, with 17 bases in between. The CDR3 spells CASSSLGGKVEKLFF. As DNA, the CDR3 is TGTGCCAGCAGCTCCCTCGGGGGGAAGGTCGAAAAACTGTTTTTT. The full variable domain, with the rest looked up from reference TRBV7-2 and TRBJ1-4, is GAGVSQSPSNKVTEKGKDVELRCDPISGHTALYWYRQSLGQGLEFLIYFQGNSAPDKSGLPSDRFSAERTGGSVSTLTIQRTQQEDSAVYLCASSSLGGKVEKLFFGSGTQLSVL.

The V call is TRBV19, the J call TRBJ2-2; a possible D gene is TRBD2 (6 bases). V gave up 5 bases and J gave up 4 bases, with 17 bases separating them. This CDR3 is built from 16 residues. Per germline, CDR1 LNHDA and CDR2 SQIVND (reference sequence). CDR3 coding DNA: TGTGCCAGTAGTCCCCGGGGAGGTCGAAGCACCGGGGAGCTGTTTTTT. Protein: CASSPRGGRSTGELFF.

This clonotype was detected only a few times. The chain is built from TRBV5-1 and TRBJ1-2; D remains unclear. This CDR3 region has 14 residues. The V and J ends lost 0 bases and 2 bases respectively, with 8 bases between them. From germline, CDR1 is SGHRS and CDR2 YFSETQ. The CDR3 loop is CASSLETPNYGYTF. The CDR3 coding sequence is TGCGCCAGCAGCTTGGAAACACCCAACTATGGCTACACCTTC.

This clonotype was recorded once. The rearrangement joins TRBV5-1 to TRBJ2-7, with TRBD1 as a possible D gene (6 bases). The germline V and J ends were trimmed by 4 bases and 5 bases, with 16 bases remaining between them. Germline V CDR1 and CDR2: SGHRS, YFSETQ. The CDR3 covers 14 residues. This CDR3 is CASSRTSGQNEQYF. The CDR3 DNA reads as TGCGCCAGCAGCCGGACGAGTGGACAGAACGAGCAGTACTTC.

The chain links TRBV27 to TRBJ1-6; D may be TRBD1 (5 bases). The CDR3 loop spans 13 amino acids. Trimming took 2 bases from V and 7 from J, leaving 6 bases between them. From germline, CDR1 is MNHEY and CDR2 SMNVEV (reference sequence). The CDR3 DNA follows: TGTGCCAGCAGTTTAGGGGGGAATTCACCCCTCCACTTT. Its translation is CASSLGGNSPLHF.

The chain employs TRBV14 and TRBJ2-7; TRBD1 might be the D (5 bases). V was pared by 5 bases and J by 6 bases, with 14 bases between. Germline CDR1 is SGHDN and CDR2 is FVKESK. The CDR3 is made up of 13 amino acids. CDR3 nucleotide sequence: TGTGCCAGCAGCACACACCAGGGAAGCGAGCAGTACTTC. This encodes CASSTHQGSEQYF. Based on the CDR3 plus reference TRBV14 and TRBJ2-7, the full variable domain is EAGVTQFPSHSVIEKGQTVTLRCDPISGHDNLYWYRRVMGKEIKFLLHFVKESKQDESGMPNNRFLAERTGGTYSTLKVQPAELEDSGVYFCASSTHQGSEQYFGPGTRLTVT.

The J gene is TRBJ1-6, the V gene TRBV12-3 or TRBV12-4; D not resolved. The CDR3 is made up of 18 amino acids. V was cut by 4 bases and J by 7 bases, with 23 bases left in between. For the CDR3, the DNA is TGTGCCAGCAGTTCCGGAAGAAACGCCGGACGAGCAAATTCACCCCTCCACTTT. The encoded protein is CASSSGRNAGRANSPLHF.

This clonotype was detected once. CDR3 sequence reads: CASSLSLRQIQETQYF. The CDR3 DNA follows: TGTGCCAGCAGCCTCTCGCTGAGACAGATCCAAGAGACCCAGTACTTC. The chain employs TRBV7-9 and TRBJ2-5; D possibly corresponds to TRBD1 (5 bases). Germline V gives CDR1 SEHNR, CDR2 FQNEAQ (reference sequence). The CDR3 runs to 16 residues. Trimming removed 5 bases from V and 1 base from J, with 17 bases in between. Full variable domain (rest looked up from reference TRBV7-9 and TRBJ2-5): DTGVSQNPRHKITKRGQNVTFRCDPISEHNRLYWYRQTLGQGPEFLTYFQNEAQLEKSRLLSDRFSAERPKGSFSTLEIQRTEQGDSAMYLCASSLSLRQIQETQYFGPGTRLLVL.

This clonotype was found a few times. V usage is TRBV20-1 and J usage is TRBJ2-3; unclear D gene. The CDR3 contains 12 residues. The germline V and J ends were trimmed by 3 bases and 1 base, with 5 bases remaining between them. CDR1 is DFQATT, CDR2 SNEGSKA, per germline (reference sequence). The CDR3 DNA is TGCAGTGCTAGGACGGGCACAGATACGCAGTATTTT. Translation: CSARTGTDTQYF.

The genes are TRBV2 and TRBJ1-2; D is possibly TRBD1 (6 bases). Trimming shortened V by 10 bases and J by 4 bases, and 19 bases separated the two germline ends. Germline V CDR1 and CDR2: SNHLY, FYNNEI. The CDR3 is 14 residues long. CDR3 region: CANHSGTLGYGYTF. The DNA for the CDR3 is TGTGCCAACCATTCCGGGACACTTGGCTATGGCTACACCTTC.

The rearrangement uses TRBV7-8 and TRBJ2-1; D is tentatively TRBD1 or TRBD2 (6 bases each). Trimming shortened V by 3 bases and J by 12 bases, and 18 bases separated the two germline ends. The CDR3 extends over 14 amino acids. Germline V gene lookup returns CDR1 SGHVS and CDR2 FQNEAQ. The CDR3 region is CASSFAGGGRGQFF. Written as DNA, the CDR3 is TGTGCCAGCAGCTTCGCCGGAGGGGGGCGCGGGCAGTTCTTC.

V is TRBV13 and J is TRBJ1-3, with D tentatively TRBD1 (6 bases). The CDR3 length is 16 residues. The V end lost 5 bases, the J end lost 4 bases, and 18 bases lay between the germline ends. The germline CDR1 and CDR2 sequences are PRHDT and FYEKMQ (reference sequence). The CDR3 coding sequence is TGTGCCAGCAGCCTTAAGCCCACAGGGATGGGAAACACCATATATTTT. Encoded protein: CASSLKPTGMGNTIYF.

The table lists this clonotype with a count of one. The genes are TRBV6-5 and TRBJ2-5, with TRBD2 matching 8 bases. Germline loops: CDR1 MNHEY, CDR2 SVGAGI. The J segment lost 2 bases and the V segment lost 3 bases, leaving 8 bases of the junction unmatched. The CDR3 sequence is 16 residues long. The DNA for the CDR3 is TGTGCCAGCAGTTATGGCGGGGGGCTGAAACAAGAGACCCAGTACTTC. Protein: CASSYGGGLKQETQYF.

The V and J genes are TRBV19 and TRBJ1-1; tentatively, D is TRBD1 (5 bases). Trimming left V 3 bases short and J 1 base short, with 6 bases between. This CDR3 is built from 13 residues. Germline-derived CDR1 and CDR2 are LNHDA and SQIVND (reference sequence). The CDR3 sequence: CASSMTANTEAFF. Here the CDR3 DNA reads TGTGCCAGTAGTATGACAGCGAACACTGAAGCTTTCTTT.

This clonotype was observed a single time. This chain connects TRBV20-1 to TRBJ1-1; 8 bases align to TRBD1. J lost 4 bases, V lost 1 base, and 5 bases had no gene match. This CDR3 has 14 residues. Germline V lookup: CDR1 DFQATT, CDR2 SNEGSKA (reference sequence). The CDR3 is CSARGQGAVTEAFF. CDR3 DNA: TGCAGTGCTAGAGGGCAGGGGGCGGTCACTGAAGCTTTCTTT.

The rearrangement links TRBV5-8 to TRBJ2-7, with D perhaps TRBD1 (6 bases). Germline V CDR1 and CDR2: SGHTS, YDEGEE. The CDR3 is made up of 15 amino acids. Trimming stripped 4 bases from V and 0 bases from J, with 14 bases between. CDR3 coding DNA: TGTGCCAGCAGCACGCCCCGGGACATCTCCTACGAGCAGTACTTC. Translating gives CASSTPRDISYEQYF. Full variable domain (missing parts from reference TRBV5-8 and TRBJ2-7): EAGVTQSPTHLIKTRGQQATLRCSPISGHTSVYWYQQALGLGLQFLLWYDEGEERNRGNFPPRFSGRQFPNYSSELNVNALELEDSALYLCASSTPRDISYEQYFGPGTRLTVT.